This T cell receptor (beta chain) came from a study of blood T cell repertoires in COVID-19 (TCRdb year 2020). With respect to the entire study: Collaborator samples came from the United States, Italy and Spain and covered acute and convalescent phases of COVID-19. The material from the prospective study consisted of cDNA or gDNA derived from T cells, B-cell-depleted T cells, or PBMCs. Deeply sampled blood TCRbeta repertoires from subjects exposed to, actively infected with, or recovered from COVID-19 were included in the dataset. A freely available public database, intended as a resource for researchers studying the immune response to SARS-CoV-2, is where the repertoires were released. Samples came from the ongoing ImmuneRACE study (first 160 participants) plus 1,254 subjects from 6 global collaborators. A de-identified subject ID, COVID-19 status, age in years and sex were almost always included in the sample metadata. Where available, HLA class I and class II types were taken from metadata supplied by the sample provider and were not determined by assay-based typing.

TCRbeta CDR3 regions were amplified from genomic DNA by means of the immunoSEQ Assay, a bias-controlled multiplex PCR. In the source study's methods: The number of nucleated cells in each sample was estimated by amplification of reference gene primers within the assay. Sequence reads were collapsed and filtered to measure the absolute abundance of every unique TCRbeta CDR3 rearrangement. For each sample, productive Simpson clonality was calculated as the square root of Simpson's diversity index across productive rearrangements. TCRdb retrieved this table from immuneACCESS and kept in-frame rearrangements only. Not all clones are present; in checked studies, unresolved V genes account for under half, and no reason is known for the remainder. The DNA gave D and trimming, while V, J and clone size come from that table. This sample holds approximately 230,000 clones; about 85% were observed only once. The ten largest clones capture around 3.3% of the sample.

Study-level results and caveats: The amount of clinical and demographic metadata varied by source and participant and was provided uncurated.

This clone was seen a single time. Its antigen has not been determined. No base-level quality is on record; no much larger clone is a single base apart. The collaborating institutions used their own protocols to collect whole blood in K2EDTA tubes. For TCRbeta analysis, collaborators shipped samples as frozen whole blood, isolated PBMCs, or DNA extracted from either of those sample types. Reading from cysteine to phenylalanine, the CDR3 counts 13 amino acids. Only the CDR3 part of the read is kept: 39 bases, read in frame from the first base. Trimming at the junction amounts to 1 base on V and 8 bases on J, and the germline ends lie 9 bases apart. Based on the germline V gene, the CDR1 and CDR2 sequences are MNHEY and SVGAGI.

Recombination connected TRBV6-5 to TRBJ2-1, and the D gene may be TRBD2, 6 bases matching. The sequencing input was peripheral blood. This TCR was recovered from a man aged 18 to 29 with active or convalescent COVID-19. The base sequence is TGTGCCAGCAGTTACTTTTCGGGAGATGAGCAGTTCTTC. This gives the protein CASSYFSGDEQFF.